This passage covers 31 T cell receptor beta chains from one sample sequenced in a study of human T cells and chemical hapten exposure. The starting material, unfractionated whole blood, was used for total RNA extraction. TCRdb ran MiXCR on the 5' RACE reads and lists one entry per CDR3 protein. The table records about 110,000 distinct CDR3 sequences, more than 15% of them present only once. These receptors all come from a human donor in good health.

This clonotype was observed a handful of times. CDR3 bases: TGTGCCACCCAGCTAGGGGGAGCCAAAAACATTCAGTACTTC. Encoded protein: CATQLGGAKNIQYF. The chain uses TRBV15 and TRBJ2-4; tentative D call: TRBD1 (6 bases). This CDR3 is 14 amino acids long. V was trimmed by 8 bases and J by 0 bases, leaving 11 bases between them. Germline V gene lookup returns CDR1 LNHNV and CDR2 YYDKDF (reference sequence).

The V call is TRBV14, the J call TRBJ2-3; 8 bases map to TRBD2. V trimming: 2 bases; J trimming: 6 bases; junction bases outside the gene matches: 10. Germline-derived CDR1 and CDR2 are SGHDN and FVKESK. CDR3 size: 16 residues. The CDR3 DNA reads TGTGCCAGCAGCCAACCCAAAGCGGGAGTCAGGGATACGCAGTATTTT. Its protein is CASSQPKAGVRDTQYF. Complete variable domain (other parts from reference TRBV14 and TRBJ2-3): EAGVTQFPSHSVIEKGQTVTLRCDPISGHDNLYWYRRVMGKEIKFLLHFVKESKQDESGMPNNRFLAERTGGTYSTLKVQPAELEDSGVYFCASSQPKAGVRDTQYFGPGTRLTVL.

This chain links TRBV20-1 with TRBJ2-5; either TRBD1 or TRBD2 may supply D (6 bases each). In germline, CDR1 is DFQATT, CDR2 SNEGSKA (reference sequence). This CDR3 is built from 17 residues. V was trimmed by 0 bases and J by 1 base, leaving 18 bases between them. CDR3 sequence (DNA): TGCAGTGCTAGAGAAGAAATCGGGGGCAGGGCCCAAGAGACCCAGTACTTC. This encodes CSAREEIGGRAQETQYF.

The chain uses TRBV28 and TRBJ2-1; 9 bases line up with TRBD2. Germline CDR1 MDHEN, CDR2 SYDVKM. This CDR3 comprises 18 residues. V trimming: 5 bases; J trimming: 4 bases; junction bases outside the gene matches: 15. The chain's CDR3 is CASSLFRPREGPYNEQFF. In nucleotides, the CDR3 is TGTGCCAGCAGTCTATTCCGACCGCGGGAGGGCCCTTACAATGAGCAGTTCTTC.

The V and J genes are TRBV20-1 and TRBJ2-7; D is uncertain. The CDR3 is 14 amino acids. Germline V gene lookup returns CDR1 DFQATT and CDR2 SNEGSKA (reference sequence). V lost 0 bases and J lost 2, with 11 bases in between. The CDR3 loop reads CSARDPGRTYEQYF. CDR3 coding DNA: TGCAGTGCTAGAGACCCCGGACGGACCTACGAGCAGTACTTC.

This clonotype showed up just a few times. The gene calls are TRBV28 and TRBJ1-5; D uncertain. V was clipped by 3 bases and J by 7 bases, with 16 bases between them. This CDR3 region has 15 residues. The V gene's germline CDR1 is MDHEN and CDR2 SYDVKM. CDR3 residues: CASSLDARVYQPQHF. The CDR3 region has the DNA TGTGCCAGCAGTTTGGACGCTAGGGTTTACCAGCCCCAGCATTTT.

This clonotype turned up a few times. CDR3: CASSLSHQEGYTF. The DNA for the CDR3 is TGTGCCAGCAGCTTAAGTCATCAGGAAGGCTACACCTTC. This rearrangement joins TRBV7-9 to TRBJ1-2, with D unresolved. Trimming removed 2 bases at V and 8 bases at J, with 12 bases between. The CDR3 has 13 amino acids. Germline V gene data show CDR1 as SEHNR and CDR2 as FQNEAQ (reference sequence).

This clonotype showed up just a few times. V is TRBV12-3 or TRBV12-4 and J is TRBJ2-6; D is uncertain. The CDR3 has 19 amino acids. The V and J ends lost 1 base and 0 bases respectively, with 16 bases between them. CDR3 in DNA: TGTGCCAGCAGTTTAGGAATCGGAGCCTTCAGCTCTGGGGCCAACGTCCTGACTTTC. Amino acids: CASSLGIGAFSSGANVLTF.

The chain joins TRBV28 to TRBJ2-5, with a weak D call TRBD2 (7 bases). The CDR3 extends over 14 amino acids. Trimming left V 6 bases short and J 2 bases short, with 13 bases between. Germline CDR1 MDHEN, CDR2 SYDVKM. In DNA form, the CDR3 reads TGTGCCAGCAGAGCGCGGGGGCTACAAGAGACCCAGTACTTC. Translating gives CASRARGLQETQYF.

The chain is built from TRBV7-9 and TRBJ1-2; D is unclear. From germline, CDR1 is SEHNR and CDR2 FQNEAQ (reference sequence). The CDR3 is 12 amino acids. V was pared by 3 bases and J by 3 bases, with 5 bases between. The CDR3 coding sequence is TGTGCCAGCAGCTTCGCGGACTATGGCTACACCTTC. Translating gives CASSFADYGYTF.

The gene calls are TRBV10-2 and TRBJ2-3, with 9 bases aligning to TRBD2. Trimming took 2 bases from V and 2 from J; bases not matched to a gene: 2. Germline V gives CDR1 WSHSY, CDR2 SAAADI. This CDR3 spans 15 amino acids. In nucleotides, the CDR3 is TGCGCCAGCAGTGAGGCGGGAGGGTTCACAGATACGCAGTATTTT. This codes for CASSEAGGFTDTQYF.

This clonotype has ten or more counts. The V gene is TRBV6-1, the J gene TRBJ2-6, with D perhaps TRBD1 (6 bases). Germline CDR1 and CDR2: MNHNS and SASEGT. CDR3 size: 14 residues. V was trimmed by 4 bases and J by 5 bases, leaving 9 bases between them. The CDR3: CASSATGRANVLTF. The CDR3 DNA reads TGTGCCAGCAGTGCGACAGGACGGGCCAACGTCCTGACTTTC.

The chain carries TRBV3-1 and TRBJ2-7, with TRBD2 as a possible D gene (6 bases). This CDR3 spans 15 amino acids. Trimming pared 2 bases from V and 0 bases from J, leaving 11 bases between. Germline V gene lookup returns CDR1 LGHDT and CDR2 YNNKEL (reference sequence). Here the CDR3 reads CASSQSLANSYEQYF. CDR3 bases: TGTGCCAGCAGCCAATCGCTAGCGAACTCCTACGAGCAGTACTTC.

The V call is TRBV20-1, the J call TRBJ2-7; D is unclear. V was shortened by 1 base and J by 2 bases, with 12 bases between the two germline ends. The CDR3 loop spans 14 amino acids. The germline V gene encodes CDR1 DFQATT and CDR2 SNEGSKA (reference sequence). The chain's CDR3 is CSARGKVIPYEQYF. The CDR3 DNA reads TGCAGTGCTAGAGGAAAGGTGATCCCCTACGAGCAGTACTTC.

The chain has TRBV6-5 and TRBJ1-1; tentatively, D is TRBD1 (5 bases). V was shortened by 6 bases and J by 0 bases, with 20 bases between the two germline ends. The CDR3 is 17 residues long. CDR1 and CDR2 from the germline V gene are MNHEY and SVGAGI. CDR3 nucleotide sequence: TGTGCCAGCAGATCCCGGGGCGCGGGTAATATGAACACTGAAGCTTTCTTT. Translation: CASRSRGAGNMNTEAFF.

This clonotype turned up a few times. The V call is TRBV5-1, the J call TRBJ2-7, with 7 bases matching TRBD2. The germline V gene has CDR1 SGHRS and CDR2 YFSETQ. V lost 7 bases, J lost 2 bases, and 9 bases stayed unmatched. The CDR3 extends over 14 amino acids. The CDR3 DNA sequence: TGCGCCAGCGGTCCTGGGAGGGTCACCTACGAGCAGTACTTC. Translating it yields CASGPGRVTYEQYF.

This clonotype was counted many times. The rearrangement links TRBV30 to TRBJ1-1; D not certain. CDR3 length equals 11 residues. V dropped 5 bases and J dropped 11 bases, with 15 bases sitting between them. Germline assignment: CDR1 GTSNPN and CDR2 SVGIG (reference sequence). In DNA, the CDR3 is TGTGCCTGGGACACACAGAGGGTGGCTTTCTTT. It encodes CAWDTQRVAFF.

The gene calls are TRBV10-2 and TRBJ1-2; 7 bases match TRBD1. Looked up from germline, CDR1 is WSHSY and CDR2 is SAAADI. The CDR3 length is 17 residues. V gave up 4 bases and J gave up 4 bases; unmatched junction bases: 15. The CDR3 DNA is TGCGCCAGCAGTGCCTTAATGACGGGACAGCGCTCCTATGGCTACACCTTC. It is translated as CASSALMTGQRSYGYTF.

This chain connects TRBV6-1 to TRBJ1-4; 10 nucleotides match TRBD1. Germline CDR1 and CDR2: MNHNS and SASEGT. The V and J ends lost 6 bases and 7 bases, in that order; junction bases with no gene match: 8. The CDR3 has 15 residues. CDR3 nucleotide sequence: TGTGCCAGCAGCCTAAGGGACAGGGGATTTGAAAAACTGTTTTTT. It yields the protein CASSLRDRGFEKLFF.

The CDR3 DNA is TGTGCCATCAGTCGGACAGGGAGGAATGAGCAGTTCTTC. Its protein product is CAISRTGRNEQFF. V is TRBV10-3 and J is TRBJ2-1; 8 nucleotides agree with TRBD1. J gave up 7 bases and V 5 bases, and 4 bases lay outside the gene matches. The CDR3 contains 13 residues. Germline CDR1 ENHRY, CDR2 SYGVKD.

This clonotype was picked up a small number of times. The chain has TRBV6-6 and TRBJ2-2, with 9 bases matching TRBD2. This CDR3 has 18 amino acids. The germline gives CDR1 MNHNY, CDR2 SVGAGI (reference sequence). Unmatched junction bases numbered 7, after V lost 2 bases and J lost 0 bases. The CDR3, as DNA: TGTGCCAGCAGTTACGGGCTAGCGGGAAACCCGAACACCGGGGAGCTGTTTTTT. Protein product: CASSYGLAGNPNTGELFF.

This clonotype has only a few counts. CDR3 nucleotide sequence: TGTGCCAGCTCACCAAATTGGGACCGGACGGAAGAGCAGTACTTC. It translates to CASSPNWDRTEEQYF. This sequence joins TRBV18 and TRBJ2-7; perhaps D is TRBD1 or TRBD2 (5 bases each). Between the trimmed V and J ends, which lost 2 bases and 7 bases, there was a span of 18 bases. The CDR3 contains 15 residues. Germline values: CDR1 KGHSH, CDR2 LQKENI.

The chain employs TRBV10-2 and TRBJ2-7; 8 bases line up with TRBD2. The CDR3 is made up of 14 amino acids. Germline V gene sequence: CDR1 WSHSY, CDR2 SAAADI. Trimming took 6 bases from V and 5 from J; bases not matched to a gene: 9. The CDR3 DNA reads TGCGCCAGCAGCGGGGCTAGCGGGCTCCACGAGCAGTACTTC. This translates into CASSGASGLHEQYF.

This clonotype has a handful of counts. This chain connects TRBV29-1 to TRBJ2-2; TRBD1 aligns across 7 bases. The germline gives CDR1 SQVTM, CDR2 ANQGSEA. This CDR3 is built from 16 residues. V gave up 1 base and J gave up 6 bases; unmatched junction bases: 11. DNA for the CDR3: TGCAGCGTTGAAGCACTGGACAGGAGCGCGGCCGGGGAGCTGTTTTTT. Encoded protein: CSVEALDRSAAGELFF.

This chain links TRBV29-1 with TRBJ1-2; a weak D match, TRBD1 (6 bases). The germline V and J ends were trimmed by 6 bases and 5 bases, with 16 bases remaining between them. CDR3 length: 13 residues. CDR1 and CDR2 (germline): SQVTM, ANQGSEA. The CDR3 region is CSVVGGSGYGYTF. CDR3 sequence (DNA): TGCAGCGTAGTAGGGGGTTCGGGATATGGCTACACCTTC.

This clonotype was seen a handful of times. This chain connects TRBV23-1 to TRBJ2-1, with 8 bases fitting TRBD1. TRBV23-1 qualifies as an ORF whose function is uncertain. V shed 1 base and J 1 base; nucleotides not matched to a gene: 15. The CDR3 length is 20 residues. CDR3 protein: CASSQLETGDMVESYNEQFF. In DNA, the CDR3 is TGCGCCAGCAGTCAATTGGAGACAGGGGATATGGTGGAGTCCTACAATGAGCAGTTCTTC.

This clonotype was seen a few times. The rearrangement links TRBV24-1 to TRBJ1-2, with 9 positions matching TRBD1. This CDR3 region has 16 residues. V shed 4 bases, J shed 4 bases, and the junction held 9 bases outside the gene matches. Germline V gene lookup returns CDR1 KGHDR and CDR2 SFDVKD. The CDR3 here is CATSDSHGTGTYGYTF. Written as DNA, the CDR3 is TGTGCCACCAGTGACTCCCATGGGACAGGGACCTATGGCTACACCTTC.

The chain couples TRBV28 to TRBJ2-7; no clear D gene. V was pared by 4 bases and J by 5 bases, with 3 bases between. This CDR3 spans 10 amino acids. Germline-derived CDR1 and CDR2 are MDHEN and SYDVKM. The CDR3 DNA follows: TGTGCCAGCAGTTGGGACGAGCAGTACTTC. It is translated as CASSWDEQYF.

This clonotype was observed a few times. This sequence joins TRBV11-2 and TRBJ2-1; the D is unclear. Germline V gene lookup returns CDR1 SGHAT and CDR2 FQNNGV. The CDR3 is made up of 18 amino acids. Trimming took off 4 bases at V and 3 bases at J, with 22 bases between the two ends. The CDR3 reads CASSSVGGAQSYYNEQFF. The CDR3 nucleotides read TGTGCCAGCAGCTCCGTCGGCGGAGCTCAGTCTTACTACAATGAGCAGTTCTTC.

The chain joins TRBV25-1 to TRBJ2-7; 8 bases map to TRBD1. Germline CDR1 and CDR2: MGHDK and SYGVNS. The CDR3 is made up of 14 amino acids. Losses at the gene ends were 6 bases for V and 2 bases for J; bases not matched to a gene: 6. This CDR3 reads CASSSRGPTYEQYF. CDR3 DNA: TGTGCCAGCAGCTCCAGGGGGCCGACCTACGAGCAGTACTTC.

This clonotype has a handful of counts. The CDR3 loop reads CASSRIRDRYYNEQFF. Here the CDR3 DNA reads TGTGCCAGCAGTCGAATCCGGGACAGGTACTACAATGAGCAGTTCTTC. The genes are TRBV27 and TRBJ2-1, with 8 bases fitting TRBD1. Germline loops: CDR1 MNHEY, CDR2 SMNVEV (reference sequence). There are 16 residues in the CDR3. The V segment lost 5 bases and the J segment 3 bases; nucleotides outside the gene matches: 9.